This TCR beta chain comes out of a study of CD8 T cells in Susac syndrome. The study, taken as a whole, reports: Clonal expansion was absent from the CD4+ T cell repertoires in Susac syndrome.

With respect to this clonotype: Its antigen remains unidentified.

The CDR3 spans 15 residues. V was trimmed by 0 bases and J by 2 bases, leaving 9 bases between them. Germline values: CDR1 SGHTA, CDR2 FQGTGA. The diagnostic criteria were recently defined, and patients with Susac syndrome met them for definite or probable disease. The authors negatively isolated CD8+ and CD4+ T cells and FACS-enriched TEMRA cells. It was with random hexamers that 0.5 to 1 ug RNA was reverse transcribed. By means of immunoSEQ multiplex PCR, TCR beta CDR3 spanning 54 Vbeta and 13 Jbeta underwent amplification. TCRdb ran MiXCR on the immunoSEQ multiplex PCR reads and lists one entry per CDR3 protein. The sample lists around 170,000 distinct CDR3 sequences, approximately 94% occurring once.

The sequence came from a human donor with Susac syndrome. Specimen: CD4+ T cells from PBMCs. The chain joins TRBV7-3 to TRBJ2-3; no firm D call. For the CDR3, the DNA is TGTGCCAGCAGCTTAACATCGATCCCCACAGATACGCAGTATTTT. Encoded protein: CASSLTSIPTDTQYF. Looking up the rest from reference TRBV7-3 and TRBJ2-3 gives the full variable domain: GAGVSQTPSNKVTEKGKYVELRCDPISGHTALYWYRQSLGQGPEFLIYFQGTGAADDSGLPNDRFFAVRPEGSVSTLKIQRTERGDSAVYLCASSLTSIPTDTQYFGPGTRLTVL.